The T cell receptor beta chain described here comes from a study of T cell responses to AZD1222 COVID-19 vaccine. As regards this clone: What it binds is unknown.

Germline CDR1 and CDR2: SGHNT and YYREEE (reference sequence). The junction had 8 bases not matched to a gene; V was cut back by 4 bases and J by 5 bases. The CDR3 spans 15 residues. Repertoires were generated with immunoSEQ multiplex PCR, while TCRdb's copy carries only in-frame clones and drops some. The repertoire holds roughly 150,000 clones, with approximately 89% as singletons. Study-level results: Repertoires were obtained only post-peak T cell response. Only six AZD1222 recipients tested seropositive at baseline. Across spike, vaccine-associated CD4 TCRs were found, dominant at 160-218 and 743-854. Females outnumbered males among donors, who were mostly white British; clonal diversity was possibly underestimated.

The chain joins TRBV5-4 to TRBJ2-1, with TRBD2 matching 8 bases. Specimen: peripheral blood, collected on day 0 of MenACWY control vaccination. The source is an adult in good health. The CDR3 sequence is CASSGVAGRNNEQFF. The CDR3 DNA reads TGTGCCAGCAGCGGGGTAGCGGGGCGCAACAATGAGCAGTTCTTC.